This T cell receptor beta chain came from a study of cytomegalovirus exposure and HLA in healthy donors. This CDR3 comprises 15 residues. Germline assignment: CDR1 SGHNT and CDR2 YYREEE (reference sequence). The J segment lost 2 bases and the V segment lost 3 bases, leaving 5 bases of the junction unmatched. PCR involved 60 Vbeta and 13 Jbeta primers. TCRdb's copy holds only in-frame clones and misses some; the assay was immunoSEQ multiplex PCR. This sample has about 140,000 clones, with roughly 80% found just once. The chain uses TRBV5-4 and TRBJ2-7; the match to TRBD1 covers 10 bases. Source material: PBMCs. This receptor was taken from a man aged 40-49 years in good health and CMV-seronegative. CDR3 region: CASSWGQGIPYEQYF. For the CDR3, the DNA is TGTGCCAGCAGCTGGGGACAGGGGATCCCCTACGAGCAGTACTTC.